The 26 T cell receptor beta chains presented below share a single source sample, sequenced in a study of Ad26.COV2.S vaccination and SARS-CoV-2 variants. The protocol was immunoSEQ multiplex PCR, while the TCRdb copy is restricted to in-frame clones and leaves out a portion. The sample lists around 350,000 clones, about 90% seen once, with 3.9% in the top ten. Sequenced here: peripheral blood, sampled after recovery from COVID-19. All receptors derive from a human donor who had recovered from COVID-19.

J is TRBJ1-4 and V is TRBV5-1; 7 nucleotides match TRBD1. The trim removed 2 bases at V and 7 bases at J, leaving 8 bases unmatched. CDR1 SGHRS and CDR2 YFSETQ come from the germline V gene. CDR3 length: 15 amino acids. This CDR3 reads CASSFEGQGGEKLFF. The DNA for the CDR3 is TGCGCCAGCAGCTTTGAAGGTCAGGGGGGTGAAAAACTGTTTTTT.

The chain couples TRBV27 to TRBJ1-1; 8 nucleotides line up with TRBD1. Trimming removed 4 bases from V and 1 base from J; junction bases left unmatched: 14. Germline CDR1 is MNHEY and CDR2 is SMNVEV (reference sequence). CDR3 length: 18 amino acids. This chain's CDR3 is CASSSRQGLGTWNTEAFF. CDR3 DNA: TGTGCCAGCAGTTCCAGACAGGGGTTGGGTACTTGGAACACTGAAGCTTTCTTT.

This clone was detected only once. This chain connects TRBV5-1 to TRBJ1-1, with 8 bases that match TRBD1. V gave up 3 bases and J gave up 5 bases; unmatched junction bases: 12. The CDR3 has 16 amino acids. The V gene's germline CDR1 is SGHRS and CDR2 YFSETQ. CDR3 protein: CASSYGSGGAGTEAFF. In DNA, the CDR3 is TGCGCCAGCAGCTACGGTTCAGGGGGCGCGGGGACTGAAGCTTTCTTT.

The chain links TRBV7-9 to TRBJ1-5; D gene unclear. Germline V gene lookup returns CDR1 SEHNR and CDR2 FQNEAQ (reference sequence). The CDR3 runs to 15 residues. The V end lost 5 bases, the J end lost 4 bases, and 15 bases lay between the germline ends. This chain's CDR3 is CASSNGRSRNQPQHF. In DNA form, the CDR3 reads TGTGCCAGCAGCAACGGGCGATCTAGAAATCAGCCCCAGCATTTT.

V is TRBV5-6 and J is TRBJ1-2, with 7 bases that match TRBD1. The CDR3 is 14 residues long. After removal of 6 bases from V and 6 bases from J, the junction contained 11 bases not matched to a gene. Germline CDR1 SGHDT, CDR2 YYEEEE. CDR3 DNA sequence: TGTGCCAGCATCCAAAACAGGGGCTGGGATGGCTACACCTTC. Translated: CASIQNRGWDGYTF.

The V call is TRBV5-1, the J call TRBJ1-4; 8 nucleotides agree with TRBD1. Germline V gene data show CDR1 as SGHRS and CDR2 as YFSETQ. Trimming took 4 bases from V and 6 from J; bases not matched to a gene: 8. The CDR3 is 15 amino acids. Here the CDR3 DNA reads TGCGCCAGCAGCCTCCTAGGACAGGGCGATGAAAAACTGTTTTTT. It specifies CASSLLGQGDEKLFF. Filled out from reference TRBV5-1 and TRBJ1-4, the complete variable domain reads KAGVTQTPRYLIKTRGQQVTLSCSPISGHRSVSWYQQTPGQGLQFLFEYFSETQRNKGNFPGRFSGRQFSNSRSEMNVSTLELGDSALYLCASSLLGQGDEKLFFGSGTQLSVL.

This clone was observed once. This same CDR3 is encoded by further DNA sequences in the sample. V is TRBV6-5 and J is TRBJ1-2, with 7 bases identical to TRBD1. Germline lookup yields CDR1 MNHEY and CDR2 SVGAGI. The CDR3 is 13 amino acids. The V segment lost 5 bases and the J segment 7 bases; nucleotides outside the gene matches: 7. This CDR3 reads CASSRQGAGGYTF. DNA for the CDR3: TGTGCCAGCAGTCGACAGGGTGCGGGTGGCTACACCTTC.

This clone occurred once. The chain recombines TRBV4-2 with TRBJ1-5; D is possibly TRBD1 (5 bases). Per the germline V gene, CDR1 is LGHNA and CDR2 is YNFKEQ. The CDR3 covers 15 residues. V was cut by 6 bases and J by 4 bases, with 16 bases left in between. This chain's CDR3 is CASREAGAGNQPQHF. In nucleotides, the CDR3 is TGTGCCAGCAGAGAGGCTGGGGCGGGTAATCAGCCCCAGCATTTT.

This chain links TRBV3-1 (or the pseudogene TRBV3-2) with TRBJ1-1; no clear D gene. The CDR3 extends over 13 amino acids. V gave up 2 bases and J gave up 0 bases, with 4 bases separating them. The germline V gene encodes CDR1 LGHDT and CDR2 YNNKEL (reference sequence). For the CDR3, the DNA is TGTGCCAGCAGCCAAAAGATGAACACTGAAGCTTTCTTT. Protein product: CASSQKMNTEAFF.

The rearrangement uses TRBV15 and TRBJ1-1; D perhaps matches TRBD1 (6 bases). Trimming removed 4 bases at V and 11 bases at J, with 20 bases between. Germline values: CDR1 LNHNV, CDR2 YYDKDF (reference sequence). The CDR3 has 14 residues. CDR3: CATSTRQTGTGAFF. In DNA, the CDR3 is TGTGCCACCAGCACTCGCCAGACAGGAACGGGGGCTTTCTTT. Full variable domain (missing parts from reference TRBV15 and TRBJ1-1): DAMVIQNPRYQVTQFGKPVTLSCSQTLNHNVMYWYQQKSSQAPKLLFHYYDKDFNNEADTPDNFQSRRPNTSFCFLDIRSPGLGDTAMYLCATSTRQTGTGAFFGQGTRLTVV.

To note about this clone: Other DNA sequences within the sample encode an identical CDR3. This chain connects TRBV6-5 to TRBJ1-1; tentatively, D is TRBD1 (5 bases). The CDR3 has 14 residues. The germline gives CDR1 MNHEY, CDR2 SVGAGI. V was pared by 0 bases and J by 0 bases, with 5 bases between. CDR3 nucleotide sequence: TGTGCCAGCAGTTACTCAGGGGTGAACACTGAAGCTTTCTTT. It yields the protein CASSYSGVNTEAFF.

This chain links TRBV5-1 with TRBJ1-1; unclear D gene. The germline V and J ends were trimmed by 4 bases and 1 base, with 8 bases remaining between them. Germline CDR1 SGHRS, CDR2 YFSETQ. The CDR3 is 13 residues long. In DNA form, the CDR3 reads TGCGCCAGCAGCCGCGACACGAACACTGAAGCTTTCTTT. It translates to CASSRDTNTEAFF.

This chain connects TRBV18 to TRBJ1-6; D unresolved. Looked up from germline, CDR1 is KGHSH and CDR2 is LQKENI. This CDR3 is built from 15 residues. The V end lost 2 bases, the J end lost 7 bases, and 12 bases lay between the germline ends. CDR3 DNA sequence: TGTGCCAGCTCACCATGGAGCAGCCAAAATTCACCCCTCCACTTT. Translating it yields CASSPWSSQNSPLHF.

The rearrangement links TRBV14 to TRBJ2-7, with D perhaps TRBD2 (5 bases). The CDR3 totals 12 residues. Trimming took 2 bases from V and 3 from J, leaving 5 bases between them. Germline V gene sequence: CDR1 SGHDN, CDR2 FVKESK. CDR3 bases: TGTGCCAGCAGCCAACGGGACTACGAGCAGTACTTC. Its protein is CASSQRDYEQYF.

DNA for the CDR3: TGTGCCAGCGGGGTCGGAGGCGGGGGGCCCACAGATACGCAGTATTTT. Translated, it gives CASGVGGGGPTDTQYF. The chain links TRBV5-4 to TRBJ2-3; the match to TRBD2 covers 8 bases. The CDR3 runs to 16 residues. CDR1 and CDR2 from the germline V gene are SGHNT and YYREEE (reference sequence). The trim removed 7 bases at V and 2 bases at J, leaving 12 bases unmatched.

The chain joins TRBV9 to TRBJ2-4; no reliable D call. The CDR3 has 17 residues. The V gene lost 0 bases and the J gene lost 0 bases, with 13 bases spanning the gap. The V gene's germline CDR1 is SGDLS and CDR2 YYNGEE. CDR3 sequence (DNA): TGTGCCAGCAGCGTAGAACCCGCCGAACTAGCCAAAAACATTCAGTACTTC. Protein: CASSVEPAELAKNIQYF.

The chain joins TRBV11-2 to TRBJ1-6, with TRBD1 matching 7 bases. The CDR3 contains 16 residues. V shed 5 bases and J 6 bases; nucleotides not matched to a gene: 10. The germline CDR1 and CDR2 sequences are SGHAT and FQNNGV. The CDR3 loop is CASSPPGRDSNSPLHF. CDR3 nucleotides: TGTGCCAGCAGCCCCCCAGGGCGGGACAGTAATTCACCCCTCCACTTT.

The J gene is TRBJ2-2, the V gene TRBV18, with D tentatively TRBD1 or TRBD2 (5 bases each). Germline CDR1 KGHSH, CDR2 LQKENI. The ends were cut back, 1 base at V and 6 bases at J, with 12 bases in the middle. The CDR3 has 15 amino acids. The CDR3 loop is CASSPQALGPGELFF. CDR3 sequence (DNA): TGTGCCAGCTCACCACAGGCGCTGGGACCCGGGGAGCTGTTTTTT. The full variable domain, completed using reference TRBV18 and TRBJ2-2, is NAGVMQNPRHLVRRRGQEARLRCSPMKGHSHVYWYRQLPEEGLKFMVYLQKENIIDESGMPKERFSAEFPKEGPSILRIQQVVRGDSAAYFCASSPQALGPGELFFGEGSRLTVL.

V is TRBV18 and J is TRBJ2-2, with TRBD2 matching over 8 bases. V lost 6 bases to trimming and J lost 3 bases; unmatched junction nucleotides: 6. Germline loops: CDR1 KGHSH, CDR2 LQKENI. The length of the CDR3 is 15 residues. The CDR3 sequence: CASSLGLVDTGELFF. The CDR3, as DNA: TGTGCCAGCTCTCTGGGACTAGTAGACACCGGGGAGCTGTTTTTT.

The chain uses TRBV19 and TRBJ1-4; 8 bases agree with TRBD1. The CDR3 spans 16 residues. The V gene's germline CDR1 is LNHDA and CDR2 SQIVND (reference sequence). J was trimmed by 5 bases and V by 5 bases; bases with no gene match: 10. The DNA for the CDR3 is TGTGCCAGTAGTCCCCGGGACAGGTGGGACAATGAAAAACTGTTTTTT. This codes for CASSPRDRWDNEKLFF.

V is TRBV27 and J is TRBJ2-5; D may correspond to TRBD1 or TRBD2 (5 bases each). The CDR3 length is 14 residues. Trimming removed 4 bases at V and 2 bases at J, with 11 bases between. Germline V CDR1 and CDR2: MNHEY, SMNVEV (reference sequence). The DNA of the CDR3 is TGTGCCAGCAGTTGGGGGACCGCACAAGAGACCCAGTACTTC. Its translation: CASSWGTAQETQYF.

The rearrangement joins TRBV9 to TRBJ2-3; 13 nucleotides match TRBD2. CDR1 SGDLS and CDR2 YYNGEE come from the germline V gene. J gave up 3 bases and V 0 bases, and 4 bases lay outside the gene matches. The CDR3 is 17 residues long. CDR3 sequence: CASSVALAGGNTDTQYF. The CDR3 region has the DNA TGTGCCAGCAGCGTAGCACTAGCGGGGGGGAATACAGATACGCAGTATTTT.

The chain employs TRBV27 and TRBJ1-1, with TRBD1 identical over 8 bases. Germline V gene sequence: CDR1 MNHEY, CDR2 SMNVEV (reference sequence). Trimming removed 1 base from V and 5 bases from J; junction bases left unmatched: 3. The CDR3 loop spans 14 amino acids. The CDR3 nucleotides read TGTGCCAGCAGTTTATATGGGACAGGTACTGAAGCTTTCTTT. Its protein is CASSLYGTGTEAFF.

The V and J genes are TRBV5-4 and TRBJ2-1, with 10 bases matching TRBD2. CDR3 length equals 14 residues. With V trimmed by 1 base and J by 8 bases, 3 bases remained unmatched. The germline V gene encodes CDR1 SGHNT and CDR2 YYREEE (reference sequence). The CDR3 DNA reads TGTGCCAGCAGCTTGACTAGCGGGGCGGATGAGCAGTTCTTC. The encoded protein is CASSLTSGADEQFF.

J is TRBJ2-7 and V is TRBV7-8; 7 bases line up with TRBD2. The CDR3 extends over 15 amino acids. V trimming: 5 bases; J trimming: 2 bases; junction bases outside the gene matches: 9. Germline CDR1 is SGHVS and CDR2 is FQNEAQ. CDR3 region: CASSIRTAGAYEQYF. CDR3 bases: TGTGCCAGCAGCATACGGACTGCGGGGGCCTACGAGCAGTACTTC.

The chain combines TRBV27 with TRBJ1-1; no reliable D call. The CDR3 runs to 16 residues. Looked up from germline, CDR1 is MNHEY and CDR2 is SMNVEV (reference sequence). Between the trimmed V and J ends, which lost 7 bases and 0 bases, there was a span of 18 bases. CDR3 in amino acids: CASTNIPRALNTEAFF. In DNA form, the CDR3 reads TGTGCCAGCACCAATATTCCCCGGGCTCTGAACACTGAAGCTTTCTTT.